One and the same sample provided the 26 T cell receptor beta chains below, sequenced in a study of beta chain features in type 1 diabetes. TCRB transcripts that were expressed got sequenced, as all of the isolated RNA had been reverse transcribed. Assay: immunoSEQ multiplex PCR; the TCRdb copy retains only in-frame clones and omits some. The profile shows 350,000 to 450,000 clones, approximately 15% of them singletons. Sample: naive CD4+ T cells from blood. The origin of the receptors is a young man in good health.

This clone was seen a few times. This rearrangement joins TRBV5-1 to TRBJ2-3, with 13 bases aligning to TRBD2. The V and J ends lost 5 bases and 3 bases, in that order; junction bases with no gene match: 3. Germline assignment: CDR1 SGHRS and CDR2 YFSETQ. There are 15 residues in the CDR3. CDR3 loop: CASRRLAGGTDTQYF. CDR3 in DNA: TGCGCCAGCAGACGACTAGCGGGGGGAACAGATACGCAGTATTTT.

Ten or more counts support this clone. The J gene is TRBJ2-5, the V gene TRBV10-3, with TRBD1 as a possible D gene (6 bases). The CDR3 sequence is 13 residues long. The germline V and J ends were trimmed by 6 bases and 1 base, with 9 bases remaining between them. The germline CDR1 and CDR2 sequences are ENHRY and SYGVKD. This CDR3 is CAIRMGAQETQYF. Here the CDR3 DNA reads TGTGCCATCAGGATGGGGGCCCAAGAGACCCAGTACTTC.

CDR3 in amino acids: CASSLRSLGNHGYTF. The DNA of the CDR3 is TGTGCCAGCAGCCTTCGATCGCTGGGGAATCATGGCTACACCTTC. The chain combines TRBV7-2 with TRBJ1-2; D is unclear. V lost 5 bases to trimming and J lost 6 bases, with 19 bases between them. Germline CDR1 is SGHTA and CDR2 is FQGNSA. This CDR3 spans 15 amino acids.

The chain links TRBV6-1 to TRBJ2-3; 7 bases match TRBD1. Trimming at V came to 8 bases and at J to 7 bases, leaving 9 bases not matched to a gene. Germline V gene lookup returns CDR1 MNHNS and CDR2 SASEGT. The CDR3 loop spans 13 amino acids. The CDR3 reads CASVSDRANTQYF. DNA for the CDR3: TGTGCCAGCGTGTCCGACAGGGCAAATACGCAGTATTTT.

The chain joins TRBV6-5 to TRBJ2-7, with D perhaps matching TRBD1 (6 bases). Trimming removed 5 bases at V and 3 bases at J, with 11 bases between. This CDR3 comprises 13 residues. Looked up from germline, CDR1 is MNHEY and CDR2 is SVGAGI. CDR3 sequence: CASSQGQLYEQYF. The CDR3 DNA sequence: TGTGCCAGCAGTCAAGGACAGCTCTACGAGCAGTACTTC.

The chain has TRBV14 and TRBJ2-7; 8 bases line up with TRBD1. Germline lookup yields CDR1 SGHDN and CDR2 FVKESK. The V segment lost 3 bases and the J segment 1 base; nucleotides outside the gene matches: 5. The CDR3 runs 15 residues. The CDR3 bases are TGTGCCAGCAGCCACTGGACAGGGCGATCCTACGAGCAGTACGTC. Translating it yields CASSHWTGRSYEQYV.

The sample holds a few counts of this clone. The chain joins TRBV18 to TRBJ2-3, with 7 bases that match TRBD1. The J segment lost 2 bases and the V segment lost 5 bases, leaving 7 bases of the junction unmatched. The CDR3 sequence is 15 residues long. Germline lookup yields CDR1 KGHSH and CDR2 LQKENI. The CDR3 spells CASSSRDSDTDTQYF. CDR3 bases: TGTGCCAGCTCAAGCCGGGACAGCGACACAGATACGCAGTATTTT.

The rearrangement links TRBV6-1 to TRBJ2-5; D may correspond to TRBD1 or TRBD2 (5 bases each). From germline, CDR1 is MNHNS and CDR2 SASEGT. This CDR3 has 15 residues. V lost 6 bases and J 1 base, leaving 15 bases between the germline ends. CDR3 sequence (DNA): TGTGCCAGCAGCCGCTGGGGGACGGGCCAAGAGACCCAGTACTTC. As protein: CASSRWGTGQETQYF.

The CDR3 region is CASSLAGGEQFF. The CDR3 DNA reads TGTGCCAGCAGCTTAGCGGGAGGGGAGCAGTTCTTC. The V call is TRBV7-2, the J call TRBJ2-1, with 7 bases identical to TRBD2. The CDR3 runs 12 residues. Germline trimming cut 0 bases from V and 10 bases from J; bases unmatched to any gene: 0. Germline V gene data show CDR1 as SGHTA and CDR2 as FQGNSA.

This clone has a handful of counts. V gene TRBV14 combines with J gene TRBJ2-1; D perhaps matches TRBD1 (6 bases). Per germline, CDR1 SGHDN and CDR2 FVKESK. The CDR3 extends over 14 amino acids. Trimming took 3 bases from V and 14 from J, leaving 20 bases between them. The CDR3 loop reads CASSQFLRGGSKFF. CDR3 nucleotide sequence: TGTGCCAGCAGCCAGTTCCTCAGGGGTGGGTCGAAGTTCTTC.

This chain uses TRBV2 with TRBJ1-6; D call uncertain. Germline lookup yields CDR1 SNHLY and CDR2 FYNNEI. This CDR3 is built from 12 residues. The V gene lost 7 bases and the J gene lost 7 bases, with 8 bases spanning the gap. The CDR3 bases are TGTGCCAGCATCACCGGGAATTCACCCCTCCACTTT. Translation: CASITGNSPLHF.

The chain uses TRBV14 and TRBJ1-1; D is ambiguous. The V gene's germline CDR1 is SGHDN and CDR2 FVKESK. The CDR3 totals 13 residues. Trimming took off 4 bases at V and 0 bases at J, with 6 bases between the two ends. The chain's CDR3 is CASSPSMNTEAFF. Written as DNA, the CDR3 is TGTGCCAGCAGCCCCAGTATGAACACTGAAGCTTTCTTT. The variable domain in full, completed from reference TRBV14 and TRBJ1-1, reads EAGVTQFPSHSVIEKGQTVTLRCDPISGHDNLYWYRRVMGKEIKFLLHFVKESKQDESGMPNNRFLAERTGGTYSTLKVQPAELEDSGVYFCASSPSMNTEAFFGQGTRLTVV.

This clone was detected a few times. The V call is TRBV6-6, the J call TRBJ1-1, with D uncertain. Germline V gives CDR1 MNHNY, CDR2 SVGAGI (reference sequence). The germline V and J ends were trimmed by 5 bases and 1 base, with 11 bases remaining between them. The CDR3 has 14 amino acids. The CDR3 sequence is CASSTNQRNTEAFF. The CDR3, as DNA: TGTGCCAGCAGTACAAATCAAAGGAACACTGAAGCTTTCTTT.

The gene calls are TRBV4-2 and TRBJ2-2; D uncertain. From germline, CDR1 is LGHNA and CDR2 YNFKEQ. This CDR3 is built from 13 residues. Trimming shortened V by 4 bases and J by 6 bases, and 9 bases separated the two germline ends. The CDR3 spells CASSPRLAGELFF. In nucleotides, the CDR3 is TGTGCCAGCAGCCCACGGCTAGCCGGGGAGCTGTTTTTT.

The chain is built from TRBV25-1 and TRBJ1-5; D uncertain. CDR3 length: 13 amino acids. The germline V gene has CDR1 MGHDK and CDR2 SYGVNS. Trimming shortened V by 10 bases and J by 2 bases, and 12 bases separated the two germline ends. The CDR3 sequence is CATQGRGNQPQHF. CDR3 DNA sequence: TGTGCCACCCAAGGGAGGGGCAATCAGCCCCAGCATTTT. The entire variable domain, with the rest obtained from reference TRBV25-1 and TRBJ1-5, is as follows: EADIYQTPRYLVIGTGKKITLECSQTMGHDKMYWYQQDPGMELHLIHYSYGVNSTEKGDLSSESTVSRIRTEHFPLTLESARPSHTSQYLCATQGRGNQPQHFGDGTRLSIL.

The J gene is TRBJ2-3, the V gene TRBV7-9; D is tentatively TRBD1 or TRBD2 (5 bases each). Between the trimmed V and J ends, which lost 2 bases and 0 bases, there was a span of 9 bases. Germline-derived CDR1 and CDR2 are SEHNR and FQNEAQ (reference sequence). This CDR3 has 15 amino acids. This CDR3 is CASSLRGDSTDTQYF. Here the CDR3 DNA reads TGTGCCAGCAGCTTACGAGGGGATAGCACAGATACGCAGTATTTT.

The sample holds a few counts of this clone. This chain connects TRBV15 to TRBJ2-1, with unresolved D. Germline values: CDR1 LNHNV, CDR2 YYDKDF (reference sequence). The V end was cut by 3 bases, the J end by 6 bases, with 15 bases between. The length of the CDR3 is 15 residues. CDR3 in amino acids: CATSREPLSGNEQFF. The CDR3 coding sequence is TGTGCCACCAGCAGGGAGCCTCTCTCGGGCAATGAGCAGTTCTTC.

On this clone: Different DNA sequences within this sample yield the same CDR3. The chain links TRBV7-2 to TRBJ2-7; D is perhaps TRBD1 (6 bases). The V end was cut by 2 bases, the J end by 4 bases, with 9 bases between. The CDR3 length is 13 residues. Germline CDR1 SGHTA, CDR2 FQGNSA. In nucleotides, the CDR3 is TGTGCCAGCAGCTTAACCCAGGGGTACGAGCAGTACTTC. Its protein is CASSLTQGYEQYF.

This sequence joins TRBV9 and TRBJ2-1; TRBD2 matches 12 bases. The V gene's germline CDR1 is SGDLS and CDR2 YYNGEE. CDR3 length equals 16 residues. The trim removed 0 bases at V and 9 bases at J, leaving 7 bases unmatched. Here the CDR3 reads CASSVDRLAGVIEQFF. CDR3 nucleotides: TGTGCCAGCAGCGTAGATAGACTAGCGGGAGTAATTGAGCAGTTCTTC.

Concerning this clone itself: This specimen includes other DNA sequences encoding the same CDR3. The chain has TRBV30 and TRBJ1-1; unclear D gene. The V gene lost 3 bases and the J gene lost 8 bases, with 10 bases spanning the gap. The length of the CDR3 is 11 residues. CDR1 GTSNPN and CDR2 SVGIG come from the germline V gene (reference sequence). CDR3 DNA sequence: TGTGCCTGGAGCCTTGCTCGGGAAGCTTTCTTT. It specifies CAWSLAREAFF.

The chain combines TRBV5-1 with TRBJ2-3; 7 nucleotides match TRBD1. This CDR3 contains 16 residues. J gave up 4 bases and V 4 bases, and 12 bases lay outside the gene matches. CDR1 and CDR2 from the germline V gene are SGHRS and YFSETQ. CDR3: CASSETGASSADTQYF. The CDR3 coding sequence is TGCGCCAGCAGCGAAACAGGGGCTTCCAGTGCAGATACGCAGTATTTT. Full variable domain (outside the CDR3, taken from reference TRBV5-1 and TRBJ2-3): KAGVTQTPRYLIKTRGQQVTLSCSPISGHRSVSWYQQTPGQGLQFLFEYFSETQRNKGNFPGRFSGRQFSNSRSEMNVSTLELGDSALYLCASSETGASSADTQYFGPGTRLTVL.

The J gene is TRBJ2-7, the V gene TRBV30; tentatively, D is TRBD2 (5 bases). V gave up 3 bases and J gave up 4 bases, with 16 bases separating them. Looked up from germline, CDR1 is GTSNPN and CDR2 is SVGIG (reference sequence). The CDR3 is 14 amino acids. Here the CDR3 DNA reads TGTGCCTGGAGCGGCGAGGGAGTTGGGTACGAGCAGTACGTC. This encodes CAWSGEGVGYEQYV.

The CDR3 sequence is CAWARTSGIYNEQFF. In nucleotides, the CDR3 is TGTGCCTGGGCGCGGACTAGCGGTATATACAATGAGCAGTTCTTC. The V call is TRBV30, the J call TRBJ2-1; 10 nucleotides match TRBD2. The germline CDR1 and CDR2 sequences are GTSNPN and SVGIG (reference sequence). The J segment lost 4 bases and the V segment lost 5 bases, leaving 8 bases of the junction unmatched. This CDR3 has 15 amino acids.

This clone was seen only a few times. The CDR3 reads CAIGAGDTQYF. The CDR3 DNA reads as TGTGCCATCGGGGCGGGAGATACGCAGTATTTT. This chain connects TRBV10-3 to TRBJ2-3; D may be TRBD1 or TRBD2 (5 bases each). This CDR3 comprises 11 residues. The germline V and J ends were trimmed by 8 bases and 5 bases, with 8 bases remaining between them. The germline gives CDR1 ENHRY, CDR2 SYGVKD.

The chain is built from TRBV29-1 and TRBJ1-2; possible D gene TRBD1, 5 bases. Trimming removed 3 bases from V and 0 bases from J, with 11 bases in between. Germline lookup yields CDR1 SQVTM and CDR2 ANQGSEA. This CDR3 spans 14 amino acids. CDR3 in DNA: TGCAGCGTTGAGATAACAGGCACTAACTATGGCTACACCTTC. As protein: CSVEITGTNYGYTF. The full variable domain, completed using reference TRBV29-1 and TRBJ1-2, is SAVISQKPSRDICQRGTSLTIQCQVDSQVTMMFWYRQQPGQSLTLIATANQGSEATYESGFVIDKFPISRPNLTFSTLTVSNMSPEDSSIYLCSVEITGTNYGYTFGSGTRLTVV.

The CDR3 DNA is TGCGCCAGCAGTCACGTGCTAGCGGGAGATTCGAATGAGCAGTTCTTC. It translates to CASSHVLAGDSNEQFF. This chain joins TRBV23-1 and TRBJ2-1; the match to TRBD2 covers 10 bases. TRBV23-1 is treated as an ORF (open reading frame) with a function not yet certain. The junction had 9 bases not matched to a gene; V was cut back by 3 bases and J by 7 bases. The CDR3 has 16 amino acids.